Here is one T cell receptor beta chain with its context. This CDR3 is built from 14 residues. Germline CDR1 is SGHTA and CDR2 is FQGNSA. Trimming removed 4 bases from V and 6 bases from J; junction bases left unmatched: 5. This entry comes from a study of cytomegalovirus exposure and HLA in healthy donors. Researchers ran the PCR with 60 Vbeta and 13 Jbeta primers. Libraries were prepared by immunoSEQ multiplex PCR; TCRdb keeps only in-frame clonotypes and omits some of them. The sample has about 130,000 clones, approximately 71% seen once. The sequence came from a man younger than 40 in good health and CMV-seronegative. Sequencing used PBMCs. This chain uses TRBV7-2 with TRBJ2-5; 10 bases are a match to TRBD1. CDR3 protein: CASSSTGGAKTQYF. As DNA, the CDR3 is TGTGCCAGCAGCTCGACAGGGGGCGCGAAGACCCAGTACTTC.